The rows below give T cell receptor beta chains drawn from one sample of a study of blood T cell repertoires in COVID-19. Sequencing was performed with immunoSEQ multiplex PCR; in TCRdb, only in-frame clones are kept and a portion is missing. The table includes about 160,000 clones, roughly 86% detected once. The source material was peripheral blood. The receptors here all came from a woman aged 60 to 75 who had recovered from COVID-19. The CDR3 runs from the conserved cysteine through the conserved F or W. Each record gives: J gene, clone size, D gene, V gene, CDR3 protein, CDR3 DNA. D genes are given only for firm matches. Part of the rows lack a size; the others show once, few, many or a class for expanded clones.

J: TRBJ2-2; size: -; D: -; V: TRBV7-2; CDR3: CASSPSVHTGELFF; DNA: TGTGCCAGCAGCCCTAGCGTGCACACCGGGGAGCTGTTTTTT
J: TRBJ2-2; size: -; D: TRBD1; V: TRBV7-3; CDR3: CASSLDRANTGELFF; DNA: TGTGCCAGCAGCTTAGACAGGGCGAACACCGGGGAGCTGTTTTTT
J: TRBJ1-2; size: -; D: -; V: TRBV3-1/TRBV3-2; CDR3: CASSQEGGRVGGGYTF; DNA: TGTGCCAGCAGCCAAGAGGGGGGACGGGTCGGCGGTGGCTACACCTTC
J: TRBJ2-1; size: -; D: TRBD2; V: TRBV2; CDR3: CASTVSLAGVVEQFF; DNA: TGTGCCAGCACAGTGAGTCTGGCGGGGGTGGTTGAGCAGTTCTTC
J: TRBJ2-2; size: few; D: -; V: TRBV7-7; CDR3: CASSHYTGELFF; DNA: TGTGCCAGCAGCCATTACACCGGGGAGCTGTTTTTT
J: TRBJ2-7; size: -; D: TRBD1; V: TRBV10-2; CDR3: CASSPRTGTSYEQYF; DNA: TGCGCCAGCAGTCCGAGGACAGGGACCTCCTACGAGCAGTACTTC
J: TRBJ1-2; size: -; D: TRBD1; V: TRBV6-6; CDR3: CASSSTGVYGYTF; DNA: TGTGCCAGCAGTTCGACAGGGGTATATGGCTACACCTTC
J: TRBJ2-1; size: -; D: TRBD2; V: TRBV5-1; CDR3: CASSSGLAGHNEQFF; DNA: TGCGCCAGCAGCTCCGGACTAGCGGGGCACAATGAGCAGTTCTTC
J: TRBJ2-5; size: -; D: -; V: TRBV11-3; CDR3: CASSLTRQETQYF; DNA: TGTGCCAGCAGCTTGACACGACAAGAGACCCAGTACTTC
J: TRBJ2-3; size: -; D: TRBD2; V: TRBV4-1; CDR3: CASRMGGGLGDTQYF; DNA: TGCGCCAGCCGTATGGGCGGGGGGCTAGGAGATACGCAGTATTTT
J: TRBJ2-5; size: -; D: -; V: TRBV27; CDR3: CASTDTAGETQYF; DNA: TGTGCCAGCACCGACACGGCTGGGGAGACCCAGTACTTC
J: TRBJ2-1; size: -; D: -; V: TRBV6-5; CDR3: CASSLAGQYNEQFF; DNA: TGTGCCAGCAGTTTAGCGGGACAGTACAATGAGCAGTTCTTC
J: TRBJ1-5; size: -; D: TRBD1; V: TRBV27; CDR3: CASSLRDRSQPQHF; DNA: TGTGCCAGCAGTCTCCGGGACAGAAGTCAGCCCCAGCATTTT
J: TRBJ1-2; size: -; D: TRBD1; V: TRBV5-1; CDR3: CASSSNPGQGGSGYTF; DNA: TGCGCCAGCAGCTCCAACCCGGGACAGGGTGGAAGTGGCTACACCTTC
J: TRBJ1-6; size: once; D: -; V: TRBV24-1; CDR3: CAINRWTARYSPLHF; DNA: TGTGCCATCAACCGTTGGACAGCCCGCTATTCACCCCTCCACTTT
J: TRBJ1-1; size: -; D: -; V: TRBV7-8; CDR3: CASSSPEKMNTEAFF; DNA: TGTGCCAGCAGCAGCCCCGAGAAGATGAACACTGAAGCTTTCTTT
J: TRBJ2-1; size: -; D: -; V: TRBV9; CDR3: CAALNPGIDNEQFF; DNA: TGTGCCGCACTGAACCCCGGGATCGACAATGAGCAGTTCTTC
J: TRBJ1-3; size: -; D: TRBD1; V: TRBV29-1; CDR3: CSVEPGGGNTIYF; DNA: TGCAGCGTTGAGCCAGGGGGTGGAAACACCATATATTTT
J: TRBJ1-5; size: -; D: -; V: TRBV6-1; CDR3: CASSEAGRQPQHF; DNA: TGTGCCAGCAGTGAAGCGGGGCGACAGCCCCAGCATTTT
J: TRBJ1-1; size: -; D: TRBD1; V: TRBV5-1; CDR3: CASSLAGTGASRGTEAFF; DNA: TGCGCCAGCAGCTTGGCCGGGACAGGGGCTTCGAGAGGCACTGAAGCTTTCTTT
J: TRBJ2-5; size: -; D: -; V: TRBV20-1; CDR3: CSAHREETQYF; DNA: TGCAGTGCGCACAGGGAAGAGACCCAGTACTTC
J: TRBJ1-2; size: -; D: -; V: TRBV24-1; CDR3: CATSGTGQGYGYTF; DNA: TGTGCCACCAGTGGAACAGGGCAGGGCTATGGCTACACCTTC
J: TRBJ2-2; size: -; D: -; V: TRBV10-1; CDR3: CASSLTVTGELFF; DNA: TGCGCCAGCAGTCTAACAGTCACCGGGGAGCTGTTTTTT
J: TRBJ1-1; size: once; D: -; V: TRBV7-3; CDR3: CASSRTRDTEAFF; DNA: TGTGCCAGCAGCCGGACTCGGGACACTGAAGCTTTCTTT
J: TRBJ2-1; size: -; D: TRBD2; V: TRBV14; CDR3: CASSQGSGVYNEQFF; DNA: TGTGCCAGCAGCCAAGGAAGCGGGGTATACAATGAGCAGTTCTTC
J: TRBJ2-7; size: -; D: -; V: TRBV24-1; CDR3: CATSELPDSYEQYF; DNA: TGTGCCACCAGTGAACTTCCAGACAGCTACGAGCAGTACTTC
J: TRBJ1-1; size: -; D: -; V: TRBV28; CDR3: CASSFFGGANTEAFF; DNA: TGTGCCAGCAGTTTCTTTGGGGGGGCTAACACTGAAGCTTTCTTT
J: TRBJ2-1; size: once; D: -; V: TRBV11-2; CDR3: CASSIQVYNEQFF; DNA: TGTGCCAGCAGCATTCAGGTTTACAATGAGCAGTTCTTC
J: TRBJ2-6; size: -; D: -; V: TRBV3-1/TRBV3-2; CDR3: CASSPGQPSGANVLTF; DNA: TGTGCCAGCAGCCCCGGACAGCCTTCTGGGGCCAACGTCCTGACTTTC